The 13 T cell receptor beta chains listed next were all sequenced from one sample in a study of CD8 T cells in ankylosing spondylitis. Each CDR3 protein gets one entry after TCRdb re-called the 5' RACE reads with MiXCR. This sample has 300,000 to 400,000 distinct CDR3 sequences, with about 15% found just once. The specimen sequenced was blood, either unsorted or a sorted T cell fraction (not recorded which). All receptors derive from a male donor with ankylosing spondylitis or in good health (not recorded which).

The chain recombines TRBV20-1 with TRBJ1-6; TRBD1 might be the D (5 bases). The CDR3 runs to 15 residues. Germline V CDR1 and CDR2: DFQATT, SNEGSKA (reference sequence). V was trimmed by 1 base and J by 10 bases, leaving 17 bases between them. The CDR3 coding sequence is TGCAGTGCTAGAGGTGGTGGGCTTCAGGGATCACCCCTCCACTTT. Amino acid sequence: CSARGGGLQGSPLHF.

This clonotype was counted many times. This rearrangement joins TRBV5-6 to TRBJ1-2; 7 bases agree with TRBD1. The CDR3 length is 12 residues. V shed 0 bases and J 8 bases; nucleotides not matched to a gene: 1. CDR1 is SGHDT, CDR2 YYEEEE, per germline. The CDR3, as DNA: TGTGCCAGCAGCTTGGGACAGGGAGGCTACACCTTC. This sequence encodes CASSLGQGGYTF. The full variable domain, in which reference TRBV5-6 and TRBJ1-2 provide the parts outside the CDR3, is DAGVTQSPTHLIKTRGQQVTLRCSPKSGHDTVSWYQQALGQGPQFIFQYYEEEERQRGNFPDRFSGHQFPNYSSELNVNALLLGDSALYLCASSLGQGGYTFGSGTRLTVV.

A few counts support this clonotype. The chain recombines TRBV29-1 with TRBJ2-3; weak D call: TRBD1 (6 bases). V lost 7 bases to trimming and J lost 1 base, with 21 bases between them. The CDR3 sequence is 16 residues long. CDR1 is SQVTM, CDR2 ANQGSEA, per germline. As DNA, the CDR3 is TGCAGCGCAAGAGGTGGGGGACAAGAGGGCACAGATACGCAGTATTTT. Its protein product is CSARGGGQEGTDTQYF.

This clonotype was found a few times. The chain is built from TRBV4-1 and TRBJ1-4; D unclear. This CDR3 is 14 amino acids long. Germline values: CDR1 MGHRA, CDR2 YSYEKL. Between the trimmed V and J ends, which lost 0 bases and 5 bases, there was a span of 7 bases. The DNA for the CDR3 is TGCGCCAGCAGCCAAGATACAGCAAATGAAAAACTGTTTTTT. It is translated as CASSQDTANEKLFF.

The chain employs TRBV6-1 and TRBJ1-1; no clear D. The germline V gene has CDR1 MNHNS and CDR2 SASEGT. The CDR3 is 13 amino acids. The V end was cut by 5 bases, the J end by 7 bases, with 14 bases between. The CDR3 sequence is CASSRDLWSEAFF. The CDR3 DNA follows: TGTGCCAGCAGTAGAGACCTCTGGAGTGAAGCTTTCTTT.

CDR3 bases: TGCAGTGCTAGAGAGCGGATTTACAATGAGCAGTTCTTC. Protein: CSARERIYNEQFF. The gene calls are TRBV20-1 and TRBJ2-1; no reliable D call. The germline V gene has CDR1 DFQATT and CDR2 SNEGSKA (reference sequence). This CDR3 is built from 13 residues. Trimming pared 0 bases from V and 4 bases from J, leaving 7 bases between.

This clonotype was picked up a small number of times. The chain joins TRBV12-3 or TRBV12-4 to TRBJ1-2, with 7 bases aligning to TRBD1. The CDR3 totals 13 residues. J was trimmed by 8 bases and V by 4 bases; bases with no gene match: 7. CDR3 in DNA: TGTGCCAGCAGTTGGGACAGTGGAAAGGGCTACACCTTC. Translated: CASSWDSGKGYTF.

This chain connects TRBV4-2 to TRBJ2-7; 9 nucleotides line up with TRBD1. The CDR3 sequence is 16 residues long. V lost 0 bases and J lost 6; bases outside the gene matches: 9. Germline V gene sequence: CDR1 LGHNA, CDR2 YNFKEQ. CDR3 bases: TGTGCCAGCAGCCAAGATCCCGGGACAGGGTCGCTCGAGCAGTACTTC. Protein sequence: CASSQDPGTGSLEQYF.

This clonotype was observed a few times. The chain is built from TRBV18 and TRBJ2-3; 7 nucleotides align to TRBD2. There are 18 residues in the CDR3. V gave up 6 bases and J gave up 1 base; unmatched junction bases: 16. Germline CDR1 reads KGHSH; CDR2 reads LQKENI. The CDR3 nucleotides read TGTGCCAGCTCCGTCATCAGGGCGGGCGGGAGAGGCACAGATACGCAGTATTTT. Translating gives CASSVIRAGGRGTDTQYF.

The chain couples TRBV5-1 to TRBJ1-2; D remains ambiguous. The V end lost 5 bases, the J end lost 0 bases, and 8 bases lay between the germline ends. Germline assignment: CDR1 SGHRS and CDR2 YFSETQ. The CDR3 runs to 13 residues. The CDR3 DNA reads TGCGCCAGCAGGACTGAAGCTAACTATGGCTACACCTTC. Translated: CASRTEANYGYTF.

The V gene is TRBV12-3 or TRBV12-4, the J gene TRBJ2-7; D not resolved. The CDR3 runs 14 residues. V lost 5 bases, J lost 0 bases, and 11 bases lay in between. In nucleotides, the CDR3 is TGTGCCAGCAGTCGACATACTGACTCCTACGAGCAGTACTTC. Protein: CASSRHTDSYEQYF.

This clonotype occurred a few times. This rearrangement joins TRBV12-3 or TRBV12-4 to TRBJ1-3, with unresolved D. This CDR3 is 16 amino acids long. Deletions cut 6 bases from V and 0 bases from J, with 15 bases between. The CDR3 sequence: CASSNMQTLSGNTIYF. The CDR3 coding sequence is TGTGCCAGCAGCAACATGCAGACTCTCTCTGGAAACACCATATATTTT.

The CDR3 loop is CASSEDEVGQYF. CDR3 DNA sequence: TGTGCCAGCAGTGAAGATGAAGTGGGGCAGTACTTC. J is TRBJ2-7 and V is TRBV2; D is ambiguous. In germline, CDR1 is SNHLY, CDR2 FYNNEI. The CDR3 length is 12 residues. Trimming cost V 1 base and J 9 bases, with 10 bases left between them. Complete variable domain (other parts from reference TRBV2 and TRBJ2-7): EPEVTQTPSHQVTQMGQEVILRCVPISNHLYFYWYRQILGQKVEFLVSFYNNEISEKSEIFDDQFSVERPDGSNFTLKIRSTKLEDSAMYFCASSEDEVGQYFGPGTRLTVT.